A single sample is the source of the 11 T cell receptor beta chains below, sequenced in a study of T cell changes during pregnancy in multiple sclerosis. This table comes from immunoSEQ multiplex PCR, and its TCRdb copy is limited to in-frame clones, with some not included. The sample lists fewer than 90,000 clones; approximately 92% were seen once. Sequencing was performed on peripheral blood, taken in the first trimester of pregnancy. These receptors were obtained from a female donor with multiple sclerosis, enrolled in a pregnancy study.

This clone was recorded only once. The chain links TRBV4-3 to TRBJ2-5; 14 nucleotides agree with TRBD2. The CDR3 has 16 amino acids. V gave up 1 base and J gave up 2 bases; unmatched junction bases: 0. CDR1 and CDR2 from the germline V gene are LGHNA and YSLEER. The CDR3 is CASSQGLAGGQETQYF. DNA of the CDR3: TGCGCCAGCAGCCAAGGACTAGCGGGGGGGCAAGAGACCCAGTACTTC.

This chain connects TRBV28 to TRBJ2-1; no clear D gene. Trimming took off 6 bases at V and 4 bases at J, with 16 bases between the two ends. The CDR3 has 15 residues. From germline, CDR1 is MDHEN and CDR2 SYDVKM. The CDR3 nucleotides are TGTGCCAGCAGCCGTCACGGAGATATTTACAATGAGCAGTTCTTC. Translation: CASSRHGDIYNEQFF.

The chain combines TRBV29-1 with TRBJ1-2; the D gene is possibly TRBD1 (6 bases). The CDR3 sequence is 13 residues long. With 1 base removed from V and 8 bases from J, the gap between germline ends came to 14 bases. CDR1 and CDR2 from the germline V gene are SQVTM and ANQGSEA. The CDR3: CSVEAALRGGYTF. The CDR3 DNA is TGCAGCGTTGAAGCCGCCCTCAGGGGCGGCTACACCTTC.

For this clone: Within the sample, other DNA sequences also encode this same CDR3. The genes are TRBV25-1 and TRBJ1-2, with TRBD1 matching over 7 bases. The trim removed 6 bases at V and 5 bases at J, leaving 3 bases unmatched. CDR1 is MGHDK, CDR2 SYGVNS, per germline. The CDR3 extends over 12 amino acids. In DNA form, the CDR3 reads TGTGCCAGCAGCCCACAGGGGTATGGCTACACCTTC. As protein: CASSPQGYGYTF.

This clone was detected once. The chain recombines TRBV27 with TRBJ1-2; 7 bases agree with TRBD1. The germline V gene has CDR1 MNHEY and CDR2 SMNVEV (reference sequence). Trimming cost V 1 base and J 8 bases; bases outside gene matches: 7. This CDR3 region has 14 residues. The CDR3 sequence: CASSLFQGGTGYTF. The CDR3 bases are TGTGCCAGCAGTTTATTTCAGGGGGGAACCGGCTACACCTTC.

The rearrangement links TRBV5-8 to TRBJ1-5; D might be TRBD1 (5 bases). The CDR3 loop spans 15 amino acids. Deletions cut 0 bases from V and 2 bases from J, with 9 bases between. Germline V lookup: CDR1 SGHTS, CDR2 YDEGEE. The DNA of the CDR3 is TGTGCCAGCAGCTTGGAATGGGGGGGCAATCAGCCCCAGCATTTT. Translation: CASSLEWGGNQPQHF.

This CDR3 reads CASSGSRGPTEAFF. CDR3 nucleotide sequence: TGTGCCAGCAGCGGGTCCAGGGGGCCCACTGAAGCTTTCTTT. The chain has TRBV2 and TRBJ1-1; 8 bases agree with TRBD1. J was trimmed by 4 bases and V by 6 bases; bases with no gene match: 7. The CDR3 consists of 14 residues. Germline values: CDR1 SNHLY, CDR2 FYNNEI.

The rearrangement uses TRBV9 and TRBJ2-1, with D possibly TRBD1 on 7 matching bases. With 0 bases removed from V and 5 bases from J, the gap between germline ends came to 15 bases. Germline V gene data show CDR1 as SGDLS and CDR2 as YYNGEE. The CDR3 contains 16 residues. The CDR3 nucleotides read TGTGCCAGCAGCGTAGATTACAGGGGACTCAACAATGAGCAGTTCTTC. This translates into CASSVDYRGLNNEQFF.

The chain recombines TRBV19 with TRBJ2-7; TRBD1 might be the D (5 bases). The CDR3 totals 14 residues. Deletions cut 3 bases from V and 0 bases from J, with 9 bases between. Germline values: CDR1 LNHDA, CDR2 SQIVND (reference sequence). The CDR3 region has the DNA TGTGCCAGTAGTATGGGGCAAAGCTCCTACGAGCAGTACTTC. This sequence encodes CASSMGQSSYEQYF.

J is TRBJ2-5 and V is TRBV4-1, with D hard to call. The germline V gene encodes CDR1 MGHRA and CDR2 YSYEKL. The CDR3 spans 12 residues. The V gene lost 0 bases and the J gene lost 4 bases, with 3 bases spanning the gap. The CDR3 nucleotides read TGCGCCAGCAGCCAAGATCTAGAGACCCAGTACTTC. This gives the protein CASSQDLETQYF.

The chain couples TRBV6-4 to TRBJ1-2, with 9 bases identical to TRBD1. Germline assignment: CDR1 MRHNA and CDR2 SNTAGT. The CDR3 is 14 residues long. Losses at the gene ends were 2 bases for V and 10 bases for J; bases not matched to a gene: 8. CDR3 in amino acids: CASSDPGTGRDYTF. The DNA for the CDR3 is TGTGCCAGCAGTGACCCGGGGACAGGGAGAGACTACACCTTC.